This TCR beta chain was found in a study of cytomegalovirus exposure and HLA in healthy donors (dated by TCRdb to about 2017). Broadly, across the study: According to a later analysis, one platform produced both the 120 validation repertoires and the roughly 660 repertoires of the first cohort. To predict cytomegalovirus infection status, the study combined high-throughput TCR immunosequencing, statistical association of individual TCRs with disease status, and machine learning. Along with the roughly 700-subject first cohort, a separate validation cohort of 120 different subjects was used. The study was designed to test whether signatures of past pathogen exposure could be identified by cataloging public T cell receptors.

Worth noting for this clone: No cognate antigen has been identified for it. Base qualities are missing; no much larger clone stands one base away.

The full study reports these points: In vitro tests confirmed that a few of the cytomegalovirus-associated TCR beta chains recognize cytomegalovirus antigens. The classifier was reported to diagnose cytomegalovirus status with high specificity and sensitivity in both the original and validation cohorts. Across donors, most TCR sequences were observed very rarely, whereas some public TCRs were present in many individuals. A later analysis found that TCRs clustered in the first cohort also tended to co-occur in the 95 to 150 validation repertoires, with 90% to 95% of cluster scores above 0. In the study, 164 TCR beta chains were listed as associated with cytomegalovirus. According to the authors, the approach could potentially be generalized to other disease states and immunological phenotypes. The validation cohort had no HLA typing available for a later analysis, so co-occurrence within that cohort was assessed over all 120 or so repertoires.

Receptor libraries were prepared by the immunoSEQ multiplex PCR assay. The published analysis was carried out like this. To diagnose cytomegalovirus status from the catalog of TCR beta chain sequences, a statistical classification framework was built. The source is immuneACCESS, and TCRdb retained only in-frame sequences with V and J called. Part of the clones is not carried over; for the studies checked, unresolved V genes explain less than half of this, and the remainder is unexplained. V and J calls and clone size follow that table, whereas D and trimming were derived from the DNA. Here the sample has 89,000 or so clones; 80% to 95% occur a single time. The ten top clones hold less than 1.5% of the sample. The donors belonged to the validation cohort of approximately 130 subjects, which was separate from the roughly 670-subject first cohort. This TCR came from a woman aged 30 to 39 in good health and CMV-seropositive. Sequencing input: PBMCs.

CDR3 loop: CASSHRLAARTDTQYF. The nucleotide sequence is given as TGTGCCAGCAGCCACCGACTAGCCGCCCGCACAGATACGCAGTATTTT. The chain uses TRBV5-6 and TRBJ2-3; 7 central nucleotides agree with TRBD2. Unmatched junction bases come to 9, with V trimmed by 4 bases and J by 1 base. Including cysteine and phenylalanine, the CDR3 has 16 amino acids. Kept here is only the CDR3 DNA, which spans 48 bases and is read in frame from base 1. Based on the germline V gene, the CDR1 and CDR2 sequences are SGHDT and YYEEEE.